A selection of T cell receptor beta chains follows, all from one sample in a study of T cell repertoires in cytomegalovirus infection. Their antigen targets remain unknown. Each CDR3 protein is one row after TCRdb ran MiXCR on the reads. Here the sample spans about 220,000 distinct CDR3 sequences, approximately 40% being singletons. The specimen comprised CD8+ T cells from cultured PBMCs, sampled from culture after CMV antigen stimulation. These receptors all come from a human donor in good health (CMV status not recorded). Some clones in this sample may be carry-over from other donors' samples. The CDR3 runs from the conserved cysteine through the conserved F or W. A D gene is named only where the DNA matches it firmly. Size tells how often a clone was seen (once, few, many) or the class of an expanded clone, and some rows leave it out.

>TRBJ2-5|NA|NA|TRBV19
CASSEGGGRETQYF
TGTGCCAGTAGCGAGGGTGGGGGTAGGGAGACCCAGTACTTC
>TRBJ2-3|TRBD1|few|TRBV7-8
CASSSQGQSGADTQYF
TGTGCCAGCAGCTCACAGGGACAGTCCGGGGCAGATACGCAGTATTTT
>TRBJ2-1|TRBD2|many|TRBV7-8
CASSLLAGPRGDNEQFF
TGTGCCAGCAGCTTACTAGCGGGTCCGAGGGGCGACAATGAGCAGTTCTTC
>TRBJ1-3|NA|many|TRBV4-1
CASSPKRLSGNTIYF
TGCGCCAGCAGCCCTAAGAGGCTCTCTGGAAACACCATATATTTT
>TRBJ1-2|NA|few|TRBV6-1
CASSEIKYGYTF
TGTGCCAGCAGTGAGATCAAATATGGCTACACCTTC
>TRBJ2-1|NA|few|TRBV12-3/TRBV12-4
CASSNPRGSTYNEQFF
TGTGCCAGCAGTAACCCCCGCGGGTCAACCTACAATGAGCAGTTCTTC
>TRBJ1-2|NA|NA|TRBV6-6
CASGRGRKFYGYTF
TGTGCCAGCGGAAGAGGTCGAAAGTTCTATGGCTACACCTTC
>TRBJ1-5|TRBD1|few|TRBV27
CASSLWQGAGQPQHF
TGTGCCAGCAGTTTGTGGCAGGGGGCAGGTCAGCCCCAGCATTTT
>TRBJ2-1|NA|few|TRBV6-5
CASSYPDRNEQFF
TGTGCCAGCAGTTACCCCGACAGGAATGAGCAGTTCTTC
>TRBJ2-2|NA|NA|TRBV10-3
CAISETLRGRNTGELFF
TGTGCCATCAGTGAGACCTTGAGGGGCAGGAACACCGGGGAGCTGTTTTTT
>TRBJ2-3|TRBD2|NA|TRBV6-2/TRBV6-3
CASSWRGGRDTQYF
TGTGCCAGCAGCTGGCGGGGGGGCCGGGATACGCAGTATTTT
>TRBJ2-2|NA|NA|TRBV7-3
CASSSALRGELFF
TGTGCCAGCAGCTCCGCACTGCGCGGGGAGCTGTTTTTT
>TRBJ1-6|NA|once|TRBV12-3/TRBV12-4
CASSFGGGDSPLHF
TGTGCCAGCAGTTTCGGGGGGGGCGATTCACCCCTCCACTTT
>TRBJ1-1|NA|few|TRBV7-8
CASSHLRGLNTEAFF
TGTGCCAGCAGCCACCTAAGGGGCCTGAACACTGAAGCTTTCTTT
>TRBJ2-7|NA|many|TRBV3-1
CASSQLPSEQYF
TGTGCCAGCAGCCAGCTCCCTTCCGAGCAGTACTTC
>TRBJ2-7|NA|once|TRBV28
CASSWFGGGITYEQYF
TGTGCCAGCAGTTGGTTCGGGGGCGGAATTACCTACGAGCAGTACTTC
>TRBJ1-6|NA|few|TRBV12-3/TRBV12-4
CASSTSIRGGNSPLHF
TGTGCCAGCAGTACATCGATCAGGGGAGGTAATTCACCCCTCCACTTT
>TRBJ2-1|NA|few|TRBV7-2
CASSLLESLNEQFF
TGTGCCAGCAGCTTGCTAGAGAGTTTGAATGAGCAGTTCTTC
>TRBJ2-7|NA|NA|TRBV7-9
CASSFGGTPYEQYF
TGTGCCAGCAGCTTTGGAGGGACGCCCTACGAGCAGTACTTC
>TRBJ2-1|NA|NA|TRBV7-8
CASSLILGQGVLNEQFF
TGTGCCAGCAGCTTAATCTTGGGTCAGGGTGTCCTCAATGAGCAGTTCTTC
>TRBJ1-1|TRBD1|NA|TRBV12-5
CASGTTPDRVTTEAFF
TGTGCTAGTGGTACGACACCGGACAGGGTGACCACTGAAGCTTTCTTT
>TRBJ2-3|NA|NA|TRBV24-1
CATSDPNLPAGILTDTQYF
TGTGCCACCAGTGACCCTAACCTCCCTGCGGGGATACTCACAGATACGCAGTATTTT
>TRBJ2-1|TRBD2|NA|TRBV27
CASTPLAGGQNEQFF
TGTGCCAGCACCCCATTGGCGGGGGGGCAAAATGAGCAGTTCTTC
>TRBJ2-3|TRBD2|few|TRBV11-2
CASSLEGRGALLTDTQYF
TGTGCCAGCAGCTTAGAAGGGCGGGGGGCCCTACTAACAGATACGCAGTATTTT
>TRBJ1-1|TRBD1|NA|TRBV12-3/TRBV12-4
CASSPPSRQGRNTEAFF
TGTGCCAGCAGTCCCCCATCGAGACAGGGACGTAACACTGAAGCTTTCTTT
>TRBJ1-5|NA|NA|TRBV6-1
CASSKGGYRDQPQHF
TGTGCCAGCAGTAAAGGGGGGTATCGAGATCAGCCCCAGCATTTT
>TRBJ2-1|TRBD1|NA|TRBV9
CASSTGGIYNEQFF
TGTGCCAGCAGTACAGGGGGAATTTACAATGAGCAGTTCTTC